The following is a T cell receptor (beta chain) sequence with its context. No antigen is known for it. No base-level quality is on record; no much larger clone is a single base apart. Synthetic TCR analog templates were spiked into each PCR so that absolute template abundance could be estimated from read counts. TCRbeta CDR3 regions were amplified from genomic DNA with bias-controlled V and J gene primers using the immunoSEQ assay. Sequencing of rearranged TCRbeta segments was performed at approximately 20X coverage. The study's processing was this. Clustering was used to correct sequencing errors, and CDR3s were annotated against IMGT so that V, D and J genes could be assigned. Only productive TCRbeta rearrangements were used in downstream analyses, excluding out-of-frame or stop-codon sequences. Clonality was calculated as one minus the Shannon entropy normalized by the log of the number of unique productive sequences. Fisher's exact test with Benjamini-Hochberg correction, using a cutoff of adjusted p below 0.01, was how clones that differed between time points or between blood and tumor were identified. TCRdb provides this immuneACCESS table in a form limited to in-frame rearrangements. Some clones are lacking; in checked studies, under half of them reflect an unresolved V gene, and why the rest are absent is not known. V and J calls and clone size follow that table, whereas D and trimming were derived from the DNA. The sample contains over 75,000 clones, about 90% of them found a single time. The top ten constitute 0.85% to 1% of the sample.

The time point label of this sample denotes: pretreatment peripheral blood. The cohort included some 30 patients with locally advanced or metastatic urothelial carcinoma who were treated at Memorial Sloan Kettering on a trial protocol. Peripheral blood mononuclear cells were collected pretreatment and during treatment, with between 1 and 8 total time points obtained per patient. The Qiagen DNeasy Blood extraction kit was used to purify genomic DNA from total PBMCs and tumor samples. PBMCs were collected pretreatment and during treatment and were isolated and stored as previously described. V is clipped by 5 bases and J by 2 bases, and the sequence between their germline boundaries is 18 bases long. The germline V gene (reference sequence) supplies CDR1 SEHNR and CDR2 FQNEAQ. Inclusive of the bounding cysteine and phenylalanine, the CDR3 is 16 residues long. Just the 48-base CDR3 DNA is kept, in frame starting at base 1.

These data come from a study of PD-L1 blockade in urothelial cancer (dated by TCRdb to between 2016 and 2019). General notes on the study: Therapy was started around 2014 for all patients, and atezolizumab 1,200 mg was administered intravenously every 3 weeks. About 85% of the roughly 29 patients were identified as males with urothelial cancer of bladder origin, and a prior smoking history was reported by 18 of 29 patients. Patients had an ECOG performance status of 0 or 1 and had received between 0 and 3 prior chemotherapy regimens. Blood samples were analyzed 3 weeks after the start of treatment (second dose) and 6 weeks after the start of treatment. A median of about 140,000 T cells and some 82,000 unique TCRs was obtained from blood samples, and a median clonality of approximately 0.086 was observed. The study was an exploratory multi-omic analysis of somatic, immune and clinical correlates of response to PD-L1 blockade with atezolizumab in urothelial cancer. Pretreatment tumor samples, along with matched peripheral blood collected serially before and after atezolizumab treatment, underwent TCR sequencing. Durable clinical benefit was defined as progression-free survival longer than 6 months, and TCR features were also tested against progression-free and overall survival. Whole exome sequencing and RNA sequencing of pretreatment tumors were performed alongside TCR sequencing in the same patients. Durable clinical benefit was achieved by nine patients but not by the remaining 20. Twenty-nine patients had pretreatment blood TCR-seq, some 25 had at least one posttreatment blood collection, and some 25 had tumor TCR-seq. Study-level results and caveats: Among patients with durable benefit, tumor-associated TCR clones showed greater expansion in peripheral blood 3 weeks after treatment started (n of about 20, p = 0.022). Improved progression-free and overall survival was associated with having pretreatment peripheral blood TCR clonality below the median. Small sample size (n ≈ 28) and many exploratory analyses mean the results are intended to be hypothesis-generating.

The chain is assembled from TRBV7-9 and TRBJ2-5; the D gene is perhaps TRBD1, from 6 matching bases. The sequenced sample was PBMCs, obtained around atezolizumab (anti-PD-L1) treatment. This sequence was found in a woman of 80 years or more with urothelial cancer. The encoded CDR3 is CASSPYRTARQETQYF. The base sequence is TGTGCCAGCAGCCCATACAGGACAGCCCGACAAGAGACCCAGTACTTC.